This paragraph reports one T cell receptor (beta chain). Its antigen remains unidentified. One junction end does not reproduce the germline sequence, and a read error may be involved. Treatment noted: roughly 19 received Ad26.COV2.S at low or high dose, single or two shots; roughly 5 received placebo; per-sample allocation not given. Specimen acquisition occurred on day 63 following the initial vaccine or placebo injection. Adults aged 18-55 years in Boston included the donor. This record belongs to a study of Ad26.COV2.S vaccination and SARS-CoV-2 variants. On the study more broadly: The Ad26.COV2.S arm of the COV1001 trial was where the donor was placed.

Data came from immunoSEQ multiplex PCR; TCRdb stores just in-frame clones and leaves some out. The data contain about 440,000 clones, around 90% of them singletons. The CDR3 consists of 14 residues. The V gene's germline CDR1 is DFQATT and CDR2 SNEGSKA (reference sequence). Findings of the study overall: Breadth and depth estimates from TCRs may understate total T cell responses. Placebo recipients showed lower spike-specific TCR breadth than vaccinees.

This receptor was taken from a person aged 18-65 years who received the Ad26.COV2.S COVID-19 vaccine or a placebo. This specimen consisted of peripheral blood, obtained in a trial of Ad26.COV2.S vaccine versus placebo. The chain recombines TRBV20-1 with TRBJ2-2; 10 bases align to TRBD2. The CDR3 DNA reads as TGCAGTGCTAGTACTAGCGGGAACCCCGGGGAGCTGTTTTTT. Protein: CSASTSGNPGELFF.